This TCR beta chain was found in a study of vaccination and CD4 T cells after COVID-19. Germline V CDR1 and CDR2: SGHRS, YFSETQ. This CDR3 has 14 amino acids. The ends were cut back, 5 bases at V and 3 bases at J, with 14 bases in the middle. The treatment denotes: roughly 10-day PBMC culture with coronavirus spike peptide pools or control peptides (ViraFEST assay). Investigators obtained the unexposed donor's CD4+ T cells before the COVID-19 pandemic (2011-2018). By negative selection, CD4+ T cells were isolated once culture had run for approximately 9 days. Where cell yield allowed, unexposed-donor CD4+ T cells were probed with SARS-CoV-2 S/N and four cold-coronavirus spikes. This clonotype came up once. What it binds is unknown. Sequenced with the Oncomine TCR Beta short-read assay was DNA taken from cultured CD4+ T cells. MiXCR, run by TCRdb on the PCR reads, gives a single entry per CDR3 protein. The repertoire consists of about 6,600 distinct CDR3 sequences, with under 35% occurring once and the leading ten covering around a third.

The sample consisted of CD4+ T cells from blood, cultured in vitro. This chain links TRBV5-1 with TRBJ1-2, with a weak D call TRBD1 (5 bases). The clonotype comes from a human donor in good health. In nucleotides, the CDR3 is TGCGCCAGCAGATGGGGGGGAGAGGACTATGGCTACACCTTC. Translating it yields CASRWGGEDYGYTF.